Listed below are T cell receptor beta chains from one sample, sequenced in a study of cytomegalovirus exposure and HLA in healthy donors. Repertoires were generated with immunoSEQ multiplex PCR, while TCRdb's copy carries only in-frame clones and drops some. This table has more than 85,000 clones, approximately 73% appearing once. Sequencing was done on a sample of PBMCs. These TCRs come from a woman aged 45 to 65 in good health and CMV-seropositive. Each CDR3 is given with its conserved first and last residue. A D gene is named only where the DNA matches it firmly. Clone size, where shown, is once, few, many, or a class for clones that have expanded.

CDR3aa: CASSVEPSPSGDTQYF; CDR3nt: TGTGCCAGCAGCGTAGAGCCCTCCCCCTCCGGAGATACGCAGTATTTT; v_gene: TRBV9; j_gene: TRBJ2-3; d_gene: .; len: 16; abundance: .
CDR3aa: CASSLPGSDEKLFF; CDR3nt: TGTGCCAGCAGCTTGCCAGGGTCGGATGAAAAACTGTTTTTT; v_gene: TRBV5-6; j_gene: TRBJ1-4; d_gene: .; len: 14; abundance: few
CDR3aa: CASSSSEDRKGYTF; CDR3nt: TGTGCCAGCAGCTCCTCCGAGGACAGGAAAGGCTACACCTTC; v_gene: TRBV5-4; j_gene: TRBJ1-2; d_gene: TRBD1; len: 14; abundance: .
CDR3aa: CAWSPRYEQYF; CDR3nt: TGTGCCTGGAGTCCCAGGTACGAGCAGTACTTC; v_gene: TRBV30; j_gene: TRBJ2-7; d_gene: .; len: 11; abundance: few
CDR3aa: CASSPRQGSSYEQYF; CDR3nt: TGCGCCAGCAGCCCCCGACAGGGCAGCTCCTACGAGCAGTACTTC; v_gene: TRBV4-1; j_gene: TRBJ2-7; d_gene: TRBD1; len: 15; abundance: few
CDR3aa: CASSLVWGGNEQLF; CDR3nt: TGCGCCAGCAGCTTGGTCTGGGGGGGCAATGAGCAGCTCTTC; v_gene: TRBV5-1; j_gene: TRBJ2-1; d_gene: .; len: 14; abundance: .
CDR3aa: CASSARGYEQYF; CDR3nt: TGTGCCAGCAGTGCAAGGGGATACGAGCAGTACTTC; v_gene: TRBV2; j_gene: TRBJ2-7; d_gene: .; len: 12; abundance: many
CDR3aa: CSARVSAEAFF; CDR3nt: TGCAGTGCTAGAGTTAGCGCTGAAGCTTTCTTT; v_gene: TRBV20-1; j_gene: TRBJ1-1; d_gene: .; len: 11; abundance: .
CDR3aa: CATLAGEIGTQYF; CDR3nt: TGTGCCACCTTAGCGGGGGAGATTGGGACCCAGTACTTC; v_gene: TRBV27; j_gene: TRBJ2-5; d_gene: TRBD2; len: 13; abundance: .
CDR3aa: CASSYGRAGGETQYF; CDR3nt: TGTGCCAGCAGTTACGGAAGGGCGGGTGGAGAGACCCAGTACTTC; v_gene: TRBV6-6; j_gene: TRBJ2-5; d_gene: .; len: 15; abundance: .
CDR3aa: CASSLKSDRNTGELFF; CDR3nt: TGTGCCAGCAGTTTAAAATCGGACAGAAACACCGGGGAGCTGTTTTTT; v_gene: TRBV27; j_gene: TRBJ2-2; d_gene: .; len: 16; abundance: .
CDR3aa: CATADSLLQPQHF; CDR3nt: TGTGCCACCGCAGACAGCTTGCTTCAGCCCCAGCATTTT; v_gene: TRBV19; j_gene: TRBJ1-5; d_gene: .; len: 13; abundance: .
CDR3aa: CASSNRDRDSNQPQHF; CDR3nt: TGTGCCAGCAGCAACCGGGACAGAGATAGCAATCAGCCCCAGCATTTT; v_gene: TRBV7-2; j_gene: TRBJ1-5; d_gene: TRBD1; len: 16; abundance: few
CDR3aa: CASTRGRGSDEQYF; CDR3nt: TGTGCCAGCACTAGGGGCCGGGGGAGTGACGAGCAGTACTTC; v_gene: TRBV6-5; j_gene: TRBJ2-7; d_gene: .; len: 14; abundance: .
CDR3aa: CASSDPRQGVYGYTF; CDR3nt: TGTGCCAGCAGTGACCCACGACAGGGGGTTTATGGCTACACCTTC; v_gene: TRBV6-4; j_gene: TRBJ1-2; d_gene: TRBD1; len: 15; abundance: .
CDR3aa: CASSLREGETQYF; CDR3nt: TGTGCCAGCAGTTTACGGGAGGGAGAGACCCAGTACTTC; v_gene: TRBV27; j_gene: TRBJ2-5; d_gene: TRBD2; len: 13; abundance: .
CDR3aa: CASSRAGRDLMNTEAFF; CDR3nt: TGTGCCAGCAGCAGGGCAGGGAGGGACCTTATGAACACTGAAGCTTTCTTT; v_gene: TRBV7-8; j_gene: TRBJ1-1; d_gene: .; len: 17; abundance: .
CDR3aa: CASSQQGTTEAFF; CDR3nt: TGTGCCAGCAGCCAACAGGGGACGACTGAAGCTTTCTTT; v_gene: TRBV6-5; j_gene: TRBJ1-1; d_gene: TRBD1; len: 13; abundance: .
CDR3aa: CASSTGQGANLAFF; CDR3nt: TGCGCCAGCAGCACGGGACAGGGGGCCAACTTAGCTTTCTTT; v_gene: TRBV5-1; j_gene: TRBJ1-1; d_gene: TRBD1; len: 14; abundance: .
CDR3aa: CATSGGGTDTQYF; CDR3nt: TGTGCCACTAGCGGGGGAGGGACAGATACGCAGTATTTT; v_gene: TRBV6-1; j_gene: TRBJ2-3; d_gene: TRBD2; len: 13; abundance: .
CDR3aa: CASSAHPGEQFF; CDR3nt: TGTGCCAGCAGCGCGCACCCAGGTGAGCAGTTCTTC; v_gene: TRBV9; j_gene: TRBJ2-1; d_gene: .; len: 12; abundance: once
CDR3aa: CASSPPADTEAFF; CDR3nt: TGTGCCAGCTCACCACCGGCGGACACTGAAGCTTTCTTT; v_gene: TRBV18; j_gene: TRBJ1-1; d_gene: .; len: 13; abundance: .
CDR3aa: CASSPAGGTTFF; CDR3nt: TGTGCCAGCTCACCGGCAGGGGGAACAACTTTCTTT; v_gene: TRBV18; j_gene: TRBJ1-1; d_gene: TRBD1; len: 12; abundance: .
CDR3aa: CASSLGQGAYGYTF; CDR3nt: TGTGCCAGCAGCTTGGGTCAGGGGGCGTATGGCTACACCTTC; v_gene: TRBV5-4; j_gene: TRBJ1-2; d_gene: TRBD1; len: 14; abundance: .
CDR3aa: CASSPMTGGSSYEQYF; CDR3nt: TGTGCCAGTAGTCCGATGACAGGGGGAAGCTCCTACGAGCAGTACTTC; v_gene: TRBV19; j_gene: TRBJ2-7; d_gene: TRBD1; len: 16; abundance: .
CDR3aa: CASSPTGDYSEKLFF; CDR3nt: TGCGCCAGCAGCCCAACAGGGGATTATAGTGAAAAACTGTTTTTT; v_gene: TRBV5-1; j_gene: TRBJ1-4; d_gene: TRBD1; len: 15; abundance: .
CDR3aa: CASSHRDRVVGTGELFF; CDR3nt: TGTGCCAGCTCACACCGGGACAGGGTGGTCGGCACCGGGGAGCTGTTTTTT; v_gene: TRBV2; j_gene: TRBJ2-2; d_gene: TRBD1; len: 17; abundance: once
CDR3aa: CASSQVPGQLSYEQYF; CDR3nt: TGCGCCAGCAGCCAAGTCCCTGGACAGCTTTCCTACGAGCAGTACTTC; v_gene: TRBV4-1; j_gene: TRBJ2-7; d_gene: .; len: 16; abundance: .
CDR3aa: CASTTDKGGEQFF; CDR3nt: TGTGCCAGCACCACGGACAAAGGGGGTGAGCAGTTCTTC; v_gene: TRBV27; j_gene: TRBJ2-1; d_gene: .; len: 13; abundance: .
CDR3aa: CASSLAPESGQYF; CDR3nt: TGCGCCAGCAGCTTGGCCCCGGAAAGCGGGCAGTACTTC; v_gene: TRBV5-1; j_gene: TRBJ2-7; d_gene: .; len: 13; abundance: .
CDR3aa: CSARFQDTQYF; CDR3nt: TGCAGTGCTAGGTTCCAGGATACGCAGTATTTT; v_gene: TRBV20-1; j_gene: TRBJ2-3; d_gene: .; len: 11; abundance: .
CDR3aa: CASSGEKGVSVAFF; CDR3nt: TGTGCCAGCTCAGGGGAGAAGGGGGTTTCGGTAGCTTTCTTT; v_gene: TRBV18; j_gene: TRBJ1-1; d_gene: .; len: 14; abundance: once
CDR3aa: CASTRSEGGNTGELFF; CDR3nt: TGCGCCAGCACACGCTCAGAAGGGGGTAACACCGGGGAGCTGTTTTTT; v_gene: TRBV5-1; j_gene: TRBJ2-2; d_gene: .; len: 16; abundance: .
CDR3aa: CASSQAEGIREWTQYF; CDR3nt: TGTGCCAGCAGCCAAGCTGAGGGAATAAGAGAATGGACCCAGTACTTC; v_gene: TRBV4-2; j_gene: TRBJ2-5; d_gene: .; len: 16; abundance: few
CDR3aa: CASSLARGQSITDTQYF; CDR3nt: TGTGCCAGCAGCTTAGCACGGGGACAGAGCATCACAGATACGCAGTATTTT; v_gene: TRBV7-6; j_gene: TRBJ2-3; d_gene: TRBD1; len: 17; abundance: .
CDR3aa: CASSFSGIYGELFF; CDR3nt: TGTGCCAGCAGCTTTAGCGGGATATACGGGGAGCTGTTTTTT; v_gene: TRBV7-6; j_gene: TRBJ2-2; d_gene: TRBD2; len: 14; abundance: few
CDR3aa: CASSVGQGAVNTEAFF; CDR3nt: TGTGCCAGTAGTGTCGGACAGGGGGCTGTGAACACTGAAGCTTTCTTT; v_gene: TRBV19; j_gene: TRBJ1-1; d_gene: TRBD1; len: 16; abundance: .
CDR3aa: CASSLVTGSYNSPLHF; CDR3nt: TGTGCCAGCAGCTTGGTAACTGGCTCCTATAATTCACCCCTCCACTTT; v_gene: TRBV5-4; j_gene: TRBJ1-6; d_gene: .; len: 16; abundance: .
CDR3aa: CATSRAGTVYEQYF; CDR3nt: TGTGCCACCAGCAGAGCCGGGACAGTCTACGAGCAGTACTTC; v_gene: TRBV15; j_gene: TRBJ2-7; d_gene: TRBD1; len: 14; abundance: .
CDR3aa: CASSSSQGIVTNEKLFF; CDR3nt: TGTGCCAGCAGCTCATCACAGGGTATAGTAACTAATGAAAAACTGTTTTTT; v_gene: TRBV11-2; j_gene: TRBJ1-4; d_gene: .; len: 17; abundance: .
CDR3aa: CAINRGLAALPDTGELFF; CDR3nt: TGTGCCATCAATCGAGGACTAGCGGCATTGCCGGACACCGGGGAGCTGTTTTTT; v_gene: TRBV10-3; j_gene: TRBJ2-2; d_gene: TRBD2; len: 18; abundance: .
CDR3aa: CASSLSGAGVNTEAFF; CDR3nt: TGTGCCAGCAGTTTATCGGGGGCAGGGGTTAACACTGAAGCTTTCTTT; v_gene: TRBV27; j_gene: TRBJ1-1; d_gene: .; len: 16; abundance: few
CDR3aa: CASSFIGQGRGELFF; CDR3nt: TGTGCCAGCAGTTTTATAGGCCAGGGTAGGGGGGAGCTGTTTTTT; v_gene: TRBV27; j_gene: TRBJ2-2; d_gene: .; len: 15; abundance: .
CDR3aa: CASSKVCTGGTSSEQYF; CDR3nt: TGTGCCAGCAGCAAAGTGTGTACAGGGGGCACCTCGAGCGAGCAGTACTTC; v_gene: TRBV21-1; j_gene: TRBJ2-7; d_gene: .; len: 17; abundance: .
CDR3aa: CASSRGLAGIPTGELFF; CDR3nt: TGTGCCAGCAGTCGCGGACTAGCGGGAATTCCTACCGGGGAGCTGTTTTTT; v_gene: TRBV5-4; j_gene: TRBJ2-2; d_gene: TRBD2; len: 17; abundance: .
CDR3aa: CASSTGTQPYNEQFF; CDR3nt: TGTGCCAGCAGTACCGGGACTCAACCTTACAATGAGCAGTTCTTC; v_gene: TRBV6-4; j_gene: TRBJ2-1; d_gene: .; len: 15; abundance: .
CDR3aa: CASSSLTSSGRMNEQFF; CDR3nt: TGTGCCAGCAGCTCTCTCACGAGTAGCGGGAGAATGAATGAGCAGTTCTTC; v_gene: TRBV5-8; j_gene: TRBJ2-1; d_gene: TRBD2; len: 17; abundance: .
CDR3aa: CASSSSVPRDRQYF; CDR3nt: TGTGCCAGCAGTTCCTCTGTCCCCCGGGACAGGCAGTACTTC; v_gene: TRBV27; j_gene: TRBJ2-7; d_gene: TRBD1; len: 14; abundance: .
CDR3aa: CASSLDLAGSEQFF; CDR3nt: TGTGCCAGCAGCTTAGATTTGGCAGGTAGTGAGCAGTTCTTC; v_gene: TRBV11-3; j_gene: TRBJ2-1; d_gene: .; len: 14; abundance: .
CDR3aa: CASSHPGQAGEQYF; CDR3nt: TGTGCCAGCAGTCATCCGGGACAGGCGGGCGAGCAGTACTTC; v_gene: TRBV27; j_gene: TRBJ2-7; d_gene: TRBD1; len: 14; abundance: .
CDR3aa: CASIPGASRGYTF; CDR3nt: TGTGCCAGCATCCCAGGGGCATCCCGAGGCTACACCTTC; v_gene: TRBV5-8; j_gene: TRBJ1-2; d_gene: .; len: 13; abundance: .
CDR3aa: CAWSVLAGASRREQYF; CDR3nt: TGTGCCTGGAGTGTCTTGGCGGGAGCCAGTCGTAGGGAGCAGTACTTC; v_gene: TRBV30; j_gene: TRBJ2-7; d_gene: TRBD2; len: 16; abundance: .
CDR3aa: CASSQGRSGRVETQYF; CDR3nt: TGTGCCAGCAGCCAAGGCCGAAGCGGGAGGGTAGAGACCCAGTACTTC; v_gene: TRBV14; j_gene: TRBJ2-5; d_gene: TRBD2; len: 16; abundance: .